This T cell receptor (beta chain) appears in the sequencing data of a study of blood T cell repertoires in COVID-19 (dated by TCRdb to 2020 to 2021). In terms of the full investigation: Samples covering the acute and convalescent phases of COVID-19 were provided by collaborators in the United States, Italy and Spain. The material from the prospective study consisted of cDNA or gDNA derived from T cells, B-cell-depleted T cells, or PBMCs. The dataset comprised deeply sampled blood TCRbeta repertoires from subjects exposed to, actively infected with, or recovered from COVID-19. A freely available public database, intended as a resource for researchers studying the immune response to SARS-CoV-2, is where the repertoires were released. Samples came from the ongoing ImmuneRACE study (first 160 participants) plus 1,254 subjects from 6 global collaborators. A de-identified subject ID, COVID-19 status, age in years and sex were almost always included in the sample metadata. Where available, HLA class I and class II types were taken from metadata supplied by the sample provider and were not determined by assay-based typing. The full study reports these points: The amount of clinical and demographic metadata varied by source and participant and was provided uncurated.

V lost 5 bases and J lost 0 bases; the stretch between them is 8 bases long. Sequences SEHNR (CDR1) and FQNEAQ (CDR2) are obtained from the germline V gene (reference sequence). From cysteine to phenylalanine, the CDR3 is 14 amino acids long. The kept DNA is CDR3 alone, 42 bases in frame from the first base. The immunoSEQ Assay, a bias-controlled multiplex PCR, was used to amplify TCRbeta CDR3 regions from genomic DNA. The original methods were these. The number of nucleated cells in each sample was estimated by amplification of reference gene primers within the assay. To quantify the absolute abundance of each unique TCRbeta CDR3 rearrangement, sequence reads were collapsed and filtered. Productive Simpson clonality was computed per sample as the square root of Simpson's diversity index over productive rearrangements. This is the immuneACCESS table as TCRdb keeps it, with only in-frame sequences that have V and J called. A part of the clones is gone; compared with another copy, unresolved V genes explain less than half, and the rest is unexplained. Clone size and V and J calls were adopted from that table, with D and trimming inferred from the DNA. This sample comprises 250,000 to 350,000 clones, roughly nine tenths of them detected only once. The ten largest account for roughly 6.7% of the sample.

The sample holds one count of this clone. The target of this receptor is not known. No qualities accompany the bases; no much larger clone lies one base away. Samples from volunteer blood donors who had recovered from COVID-19 were contributed by a second Seattle source. Each collaborating institution followed its own protocols to collect whole blood in K2EDTA tubes. For TCRbeta analysis, collaborator samples were shipped as frozen whole blood, as isolated PBMCs, or as DNA extracted from either sample type. The sequence links TRBV7-9 to TRBJ1-5; no D gene is confidently identified. The source of this sequence is a young man who had recovered from COVID-19. Specimen: peripheral blood. The nucleotide sequence is TGTGCCAGCAGCCAAGAGGATAGCAATCAGCCCCAGCATTTT. Its protein product is CASSQEDSNQPQHF.